The 22 T cell receptor beta chains presented below share a single source sample, sequenced in a study of blood T cells in healthy people across ages. Primers used in a second PCR of about 6 to 11 cycles were a sample-barcoded 5' primer and a J-beta primer mix. MiXCR, applied by TCRdb to the 5' RACE reads, yields one record per CDR3 protein. The table lists more than 1 million distinct CDR3 sequences, 45% of them singletons. Material: blood. These receptors all come from a woman aged 55-69 years in good health.

This clonotype was detected a few times. The CDR3 protein is CASSTDRGTEAFF. The DNA for the CDR3 is TGTGCCAGCAGTACCGACAGGGGCACTGAAGCTTTCTTT. This chain links TRBV6-1 with TRBJ1-1, with 8 nucleotides matching TRBD1. V dropped 5 bases and J dropped 4; count of bases not matched to a gene: 3. CDR1 is MNHNS, CDR2 SASEGT, per germline. The length of the CDR3 is 13 residues.

As regards this clonotype: Since a much larger clone is just one base distant, this may be a read error. The rearrangement joins TRBV7-2 to TRBJ2-6, with 9 bases fitting TRBD1. The CDR3 loop spans 19 amino acids. CDR1 SGHTA and CDR2 FQGNSA come from the germline V gene. This chain's CDR3 is CASSVVGGQGTSGANILTF. DNA of the CDR3: TGTGCCAGCAGCGTAGTGGGGGGACAGGGAACCTCTGGGGCCAACATCCTGACTTTC.

This clonotype was seen at least ten times. The chain uses TRBV4-2 and TRBJ2-1, with 14 bases matching TRBD2. The CDR3 runs 20 residues. CDR1 and CDR2 from the germline V gene are LGHNA and YNFKEQ. The ends lost 0 bases at V and 10 bases at J; junction bases unmatched: 17. Written as DNA, the CDR3 is TGTGCCAGCAGCCAAGATCATTGGACTAGCGGGAGGCCCTTGCGATGGGAGCAGTTCTTC. Protein sequence: CASSQDHWTSGRPLRWEQFF.

This clonotype was found many times. The gene calls are TRBV11-2 and TRBJ2-3; no firm D call. Germline CDR1 and CDR2: SGHAT and FQNNGV. The CDR3 is 13 residues long. With 5 bases removed from V and 1 base from J, the gap between germline ends came to 7 bases. CDR3: CASSPEGTDTQYF. The CDR3 nucleotides are TGTGCCAGCAGCCCCGAAGGCACAGATACGCAGTATTTT.

V is TRBV27 and J is TRBJ1-2; no reliable D call. Trimming removed 2 bases from V and 0 bases from J, with 16 bases in between. Germline CDR1 MNHEY, CDR2 SMNVEV (reference sequence). This CDR3 region has 17 residues. CDR3 region: CASSLRVPGLSNYGYTF. The CDR3 bases are TGTGCCAGCAGTTTACGGGTTCCTGGGCTCTCTAACTATGGCTACACCTTC.

This clonotype was seen a handful of times. The DNA of the CDR3 is TGTGCCAGCAGCGTAGCGGGAATGGGAGAGACCCAGTACTTC. Amino acids: CASSVAGMGETQYF. This chain connects TRBV2 to TRBJ2-7, with TRBD2 matching over 8 bases. The assigned J gene may be wrong: the sequence end matches TRBJ2-5 better. The CDR3 is 14 amino acids. Germline V gene data show CDR1 as SNHLY and CDR2 as FYNNEI.

This clonotype was detected once. This chain joins TRBV6-1 and TRBJ2-1, with 15 nucleotides matching TRBD2. CDR1 is MNHNS and CDR2 is SASEGT in the germline V gene. Trimming took 7 bases from V and 7 from J; bases not matched to a gene: 11. The CDR3 length is 17 residues. The DNA of the CDR3 is TGTGCCAGCAAAACCGGACTAGCGGGAGGGCCGGGGAATGAGCAGTTCTTC. Protein: CASKTGLAGGPGNEQFF.

In its sample, this clonotype was seen a few times. The gene calls are TRBV27 and TRBJ2-7; D perhaps matches TRBD1 (6 bases). The CDR3 is 15 residues long. CDR1 and CDR2 from the germline V gene are MNHEY and SMNVEV (reference sequence). V lost 6 bases and J 7 bases, leaving 22 bases between the germline ends. CDR3 DNA: TGTGCCAGCAGCCGCGCCCGCGGACAGAACTTGGAGCAGTACTTC. Protein: CASSRARGQNLEQYF.

The rearrangement joins TRBV6-2 or TRBV6-3 to TRBJ1-1; 7 bases agree with TRBD1. CDR3 length: 14 residues. Looked up from germline, CDR1 is MNHEY and CDR2 is SVGEGT. V trimming: 8 bases; J trimming: 3 bases; junction bases outside the gene matches: 9. The CDR3 DNA reads TGTGCCAGCGGCGAGACAGGGTTGGACACTGAAGCTTTCTTT. This sequence encodes CASGETGLDTEAFF.

The chain carries TRBV20-1 and TRBJ1-5; 7 bases are shared with TRBD1. This CDR3 has 13 amino acids. Trimming at V came to 6 bases and at J to 5 bases, leaving 7 bases not matched to a gene. CDR1 DFQATT and CDR2 SNEGSKA come from the germline V gene (reference sequence). The CDR3 protein is CSARQGRDQPQHF. CDR3 nucleotides: TGCAGTGCCCGACAGGGTAGAGATCAGCCCCAGCATTTT.

V usage is TRBV7-9 and J usage is TRBJ2-1, with 8 nucleotides matching TRBD2. J gave up 2 bases and V 0 bases, and 3 bases lay outside the gene matches. Per the germline V gene, CDR1 is SEHNR and CDR2 is FQNEAQ (reference sequence). This CDR3 region has 16 residues. For the CDR3, the DNA is TGTGCCAGCAGCTTAGCGAGTAGCGGGGCCTACAATGAGCAGTTCTTC. It translates to CASSLASSGAYNEQFF.

This rearrangement joins TRBV9 to TRBJ2-4; 8 bases agree with TRBD1. The trim removed 0 bases at V and 6 bases at J, leaving 8 bases unmatched. The CDR3 contains 16 residues. Germline CDR1 reads SGDLS; CDR2 reads YYNGEE. The CDR3 protein is CASSVGGAGGLNIQYF. The CDR3 DNA reads TGTGCCAGCAGCGTAGGCGGAGCAGGGGGCTTAAACATTCAGTACTTC.

The chain links TRBV27 to TRBJ2-2; 11 nucleotides align to TRBD2. This CDR3 region has 19 residues. V gave up 1 base and J gave up 0 bases; unmatched junction bases: 7. Germline V CDR1 and CDR2: MNHEY, SMNVEV (reference sequence). The CDR3: CASSLLALAGAPNTGELFF. In nucleotides, the CDR3 is TGTGCCAGCAGTTTATTGGCACTAGCGGGAGCCCCGAACACCGGGGAGCTGTTTTTT.

This clonotype turned up a few times. The chain couples TRBV12-3 or TRBV12-4 to TRBJ2-5, with TRBD1 identical over 8 bases. V trimming: 5 bases; J trimming: 5 bases; junction bases outside the gene matches: 10. This CDR3 contains 15 residues. The CDR3 is CASSRTGFSAETQYF. As DNA, the CDR3 is TGTGCCAGCAGTCGGACAGGGTTCAGCGCGGAGACCCAGTACTTC.

This rearrangement joins TRBV5-1 to TRBJ2-1; 9 bases match TRBD1. J gave up 7 bases and V 0 bases, and 2 bases lay outside the gene matches. Germline CDR1 is SGHRS and CDR2 is YFSETQ. The length of the CDR3 is 14 residues. CDR3 sequence reads: CASSLETGGNEQFF. DNA for the CDR3: TGCGCCAGCAGCTTGGAGACAGGGGGAAATGAGCAGTTCTTC. Full variable domain (remainder filled in from reference TRBV5-1 and TRBJ2-1): KAGVTQTPRYLIKTRGQQVTLSCSPISGHRSVSWYQQTPGQGLQFLFEYFSETQRNKGNFPGRFSGRQFSNSRSEMNVSTLELGDSALYLCASSLETGGNEQFFGPGTRLTVL.

The chain recombines TRBV27 with TRBJ1-2; TRBD1 might be the D (6 bases). The CDR3 extends over 16 amino acids. Trimming cost V 4 bases and J 4 bases, with 19 bases left between them. Germline-derived CDR1 and CDR2 are MNHEY and SMNVEV (reference sequence). The CDR3 sequence: CASSWGAGPLFYGYTF. The CDR3 nucleotides read TGTGCCAGCAGTTGGGGGGCAGGCCCCCTATTCTATGGCTACACCTTC.

The chain joins TRBV9 to TRBJ1-2; D is unresolved. This CDR3 is built from 14 residues. Trimming shortened V by 0 bases and J by 2 bases, and 8 bases separated the two germline ends. CDR1 SGDLS and CDR2 YYNGEE come from the germline V gene. The CDR3 loop is CASSVGVENYGYTF. The CDR3 nucleotides are TGTGCCAGCAGCGTAGGCGTAGAGAACTATGGCTACACCTTC.

About this clonotype itself: Its ends do not fully match the called genes, so a read error is possible. The rearrangement links TRBV11-2 to TRBJ1-1; TRBD1 aligns across 9 bases. The CDR3 covers 17 residues. Germline CDR1 reads SGHAT; CDR2 reads FQNNGV. This CDR3 is CASSFNRGRRVNTGAFF. CDR3 nucleotide sequence: TGTGCCAGCAGCTTTAACAGGGGGCGCAGGGTCAACACTGGAGCTTTCTTT.

On this clonotype: A read error may produce the germline difference seen at one junction end. CDR3 amino acids: CRARAPSTDTQYF. In nucleotides, the CDR3 is TGCAGGGCTAGGGCACCTAGCACAGATACGCAGTATTTT. V usage is TRBV20-1 and J usage is TRBJ2-3; D uncertain. This CDR3 comprises 13 residues. Looked up from germline, CDR1 is DFQATT and CDR2 is SNEGSKA (reference sequence).

There are a few counts of this clonotype. The chain has TRBV6-2 or TRBV6-3 and TRBJ1-5; D is undetermined. The CDR3 consists of 13 residues. Trimming pared 8 bases from V and 0 bases from J, leaving 8 bases between. Germline V gene sequence: CDR1 MNHEY, CDR2 SVGEGT. CDR3 DNA sequence: TGTGCCAGCGGAACATATAGCAATCAGCCCCAGCATTTT. Translated: CASGTYSNQPQHF.

The chain couples TRBV30 to TRBJ1-6; D unresolved. The germline V and J ends were trimmed by 2 bases and 8 bases, with 19 bases remaining between them. CDR1 GTSNPN and CDR2 SVGIG come from the germline V gene (reference sequence). The CDR3 extends over 16 amino acids. The CDR3 sequence is CAWSPPLPRTYSPLHF. The CDR3 region has the DNA TGTGCCTGGAGTCCGCCCCTACCCAGAACCTATTCACCCCTCCACTTT.

This rearrangement joins TRBV20-1 to TRBJ2-7, with 7 bases lining up with TRBD2. CDR3 length equals 14 residues. Losses at the gene ends were 6 bases for V and 0 bases for J; bases not matched to a gene: 8. The germline gives CDR1 DFQATT, CDR2 SNEGSKA (reference sequence). The CDR3 DNA reads as TGCAGTGCACAGGACGGGAGGAGCTCCTACGAGCAGTACTTC. Protein product: CSAQDGRSSYEQYF.